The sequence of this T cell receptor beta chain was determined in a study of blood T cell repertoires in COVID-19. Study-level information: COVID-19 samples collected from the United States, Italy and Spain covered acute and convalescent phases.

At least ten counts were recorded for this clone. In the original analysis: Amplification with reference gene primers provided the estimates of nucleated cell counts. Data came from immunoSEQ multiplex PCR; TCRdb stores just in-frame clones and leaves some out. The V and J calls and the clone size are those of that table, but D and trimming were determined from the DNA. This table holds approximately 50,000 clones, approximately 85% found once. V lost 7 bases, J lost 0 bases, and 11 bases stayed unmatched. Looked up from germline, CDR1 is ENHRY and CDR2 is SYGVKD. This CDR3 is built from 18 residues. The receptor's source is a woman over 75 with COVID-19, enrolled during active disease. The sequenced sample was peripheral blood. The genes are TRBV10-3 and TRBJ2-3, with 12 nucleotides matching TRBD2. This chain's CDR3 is CAIMGRTSGASSTDTQYF. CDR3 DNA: TGTGCCATCATGGGGCGGACTAGCGGGGCCTCTAGCACAGATACGCAGTATTTT.